This passage covers 31 T cell receptor beta chains from one sample sequenced in a study of PD-L1 blockade in urothelial cancer. TCRdb keeps only in-frame clones here, not all; method: immunoSEQ multiplex PCR. The sample lists approximately 46,000 clones; 87% were seen once. Sequencing was performed on PBMCs, taken around atezolizumab (anti-PD-L1) treatment. The receptors were gathered from a man aged 55 to 70 with urothelial cancer.

This chain uses TRBV15 with TRBJ1-2; unclear D gene. The CDR3 has 16 residues. The V gene's germline CDR1 is LNHNV and CDR2 YYDKDF (reference sequence). Trimming stripped 5 bases from V and 8 bases from J, with 24 bases between. CDR3 loop: CATSQLDFAPAEGYTF. The CDR3 nucleotides are TGTGCCACCAGCCAATTGGACTTCGCTCCCGCAGAGGGCTACACCTTC. Drawing the rest from reference TRBV15 and TRBJ1-2, the complete variable domain is DAMVIQNPRYQVTQFGKPVTLSCSQTLNHNVMYWYQQKSSQAPKLLFHYYDKDFNNEADTPDNFQSRRPNTSFCFLDIRSPGLGDTAMYLCATSQLDFAPAEGYTFGSGTRLTVV.

The chain combines TRBV27 with TRBJ1-5; 8 bases fit TRBD1. This CDR3 is 14 amino acids long. The trim removed 0 bases at V and 6 bases at J, leaving 1 base unmatched. CDR1 is MNHEY and CDR2 is SMNVEV in the germline V gene (reference sequence). DNA of the CDR3: TGTGCCAGCAGTTTATCAGGGACAGGTCAGCCCCAGCATTTT. It specifies CASSLSGTGQPQHF.

Note on this clone: The sample has other DNA sequences that encode this CDR3 too. The chain carries TRBV5-1 and TRBJ2-7, with 9 positions matching TRBD1. Germline V gives CDR1 SGHRS, CDR2 YFSETQ. J gave up 4 bases and V 6 bases, and 5 bases lay outside the gene matches. The CDR3 is 13 residues long. The CDR3 DNA reads as TGCGCCAGCACCCCGGGACAGGGTTACGAGCAGTACTTC. It codes for CASTPGQGYEQYF.

The V call is TRBV2, the J call TRBJ2-1; 9 bases align to TRBD1. This CDR3 is built from 15 residues. In germline, CDR1 is SNHLY, CDR2 FYNNEI. The V segment lost 5 bases and the J segment 3 bases; nucleotides outside the gene matches: 5. CDR3: CASSTDRGNYNEQFF. The CDR3 nucleotides read TGTGCCAGCAGTACAGACAGGGGGAACTACAATGAGCAGTTCTTC.

This chain joins TRBV5-1 and TRBJ2-5; 7 positions agree with TRBD1. Germline values: CDR1 SGHRS, CDR2 YFSETQ. This CDR3 has 16 residues. The junction had 11 bases not matched to a gene; V was cut back by 1 base and J by 5 bases. CDR3 sequence reads: CASSLLGQGVGETQYF. The CDR3 DNA reads TGCGCCAGCAGCTTGCTAGGTCAGGGGGTAGGCGAGACCCAGTACTTC.

The chain links TRBV18 to TRBJ1-2; TRBD1 agrees at 10 bases. Germline V CDR1 and CDR2: KGHSH, LQKENI. Unmatched junction bases numbered 8, after V lost 6 bases and J lost 4 bases. The CDR3 loop spans 15 amino acids. The CDR3 protein is CASSQGQGKSYGYTF. Written as DNA, the CDR3 is TGTGCCAGCTCTCAGGGACAGGGGAAAAGCTATGGCTACACCTTC.

The CDR3 spells CASSLQPTGSGEKLFF. The CDR3, as DNA: TGTGCCAGCAGCTTACAGCCGACAGGGAGTGGGGAAAAACTGTTTTTT. This chain joins TRBV11-2 and TRBJ1-4; 7 bases line up with TRBD1. J gave up 8 bases and V 2 bases, and 11 bases lay outside the gene matches. The CDR3 contains 16 residues. Germline CDR1 reads SGHAT; CDR2 reads FQNNGV.

This chain links TRBV9 with TRBJ1-2; D might be TRBD1 (5 bases). This CDR3 is 14 amino acids long. V was pared by 0 bases and J by 0 bases, with 6 bases between. Germline lookup yields CDR1 SGDLS and CDR2 YYNGEE. This CDR3 is CASSVAGPNYGYTF. The DNA for the CDR3 is TGTGCCAGCAGCGTAGCAGGGCCTAACTATGGCTACACCTTC.

CDR3 nucleotide sequence: TGTGCCAGCAGCAGAGGACTAGCGTCCTTGACAGATACGCAGTATTTT. This encodes CASSRGLASLTDTQYF. The chain employs TRBV5-8 and TRBJ2-3; 9 bases agree with TRBD2. The V gene's germline CDR1 is SGHTS and CDR2 YDEGEE. V lost 4 bases to trimming and J lost 3 bases; unmatched junction nucleotides: 9. The CDR3 sequence is 16 residues long.

The chain couples TRBV25-1 to TRBJ2-7; TRBD1 matches at 9 bases. Germline values: CDR1 MGHDK, CDR2 SYGVNS. V shed 3 bases and J 2 bases; nucleotides not matched to a gene: 5. The CDR3 is 15 residues long. The CDR3 loop reads CASSDAGTGTYEQYF. In nucleotides, the CDR3 is TGTGCCAGCAGTGATGCCGGGACAGGGACCTACGAGCAGTACTTC.

This rearrangement joins TRBV27 to TRBJ2-4, with 9 bases identical to TRBD2. CDR1 is MNHEY, CDR2 SMNVEV, per germline (reference sequence). CDR3 length: 16 residues. V lost 1 base and J lost 10; bases outside the gene matches: 11. CDR3 region: CASSLLLAGRPWIQYF. As DNA, the CDR3 is TGTGCCAGCAGTTTATTGCTAGCGGGGCGGCCCTGGATTCAGTACTTC.

This clone showed up just once. This chain links TRBV7-2 with TRBJ2-3; a weak D match, TRBD2 (5 bases). This CDR3 comprises 15 residues. Between the trimmed V and J ends, which lost 2 bases and 2 bases, there was a span of 11 bases. From germline, CDR1 is SGHTA and CDR2 FQGNSA. CDR3 sequence reads: CASSLTGIYTDTQYF. The CDR3 nucleotides are TGTGCCAGCAGCTTAACGGGGATTTACACAGATACGCAGTATTTT.

This chain uses TRBV11-3 with TRBJ1-1; D gene unclear. Germline values: CDR1 SGHNT, CDR2 YENEEA. The CDR3 loop spans 13 amino acids. V was clipped by 1 base and J by 8 bases, with 11 bases between them. DNA of the CDR3: TGTGCCAGCAGCTTAGGATGGGCACACGAAGCTTTCTTT. Protein: CASSLGWAHEAFF.

The rearrangement links TRBV11-1 to TRBJ2-7; D is possibly TRBD1 (5 bases). CDR1 and CDR2 from the germline V gene are SGHAT and FQDESV (reference sequence). The CDR3 is 17 amino acids. Trimming cost V 2 bases and J 0 bases, with 17 bases left between them. The CDR3 loop is CASSLSSTDPISYEQYF. As DNA, the CDR3 is TGTGCCAGCAGCTTATCTTCGACAGACCCTATCTCCTACGAGCAGTACTTC.

Only a few counts were recorded for this clone. The chain employs TRBV19 and TRBJ1-2; 7 bases agree with TRBD1. Germline CDR1 LNHDA, CDR2 SQIVND (reference sequence). This CDR3 comprises 15 residues. The junction had 11 bases not matched to a gene; V was cut back by 6 bases and J by 4 bases. CDR3 protein: CASRGQLPWGYGYTF. The CDR3 nucleotides read TGTGCCAGTAGGGGACAGCTTCCCTGGGGCTATGGCTACACCTTC.

This sequence joins TRBV5-1 and TRBJ2-3; 7 positions match TRBD1. The CDR3 length is 14 residues. Trimming at V came to 4 bases and at J to 1 base, leaving 3 bases not matched to a gene. In germline, CDR1 is SGHRS, CDR2 YFSETQ. CDR3: CASSRGQGTDTQYF. Written as DNA, the CDR3 is TGCGCCAGCAGCCGTGGACAGGGCACAGATACGCAGTATTTT.

The rearrangement uses TRBV5-4 and TRBJ2-3; 14 nucleotides line up with TRBD2. Unmatched junction bases numbered 11, after V lost 4 bases and J lost 4 bases. Germline V lookup: CDR1 SGHNT, CDR2 YYREEE (reference sequence). CDR3 length: 18 residues. CDR3 DNA sequence: TGTGCCAGCAGCCCCCAACCCTTGACTAGCGGGGGGGCAGATACGCAGTATTTT. This translates into CASSPQPLTSGGADTQYF. Using reference TRBV5-4 and TRBJ2-3 for the parts outside the CDR3, the full variable domain is ETGVTQSPTHLIKTRGQQVTLRCSSQSGHNTVSWYQQALGQGPQFIFQYYREEENGRGNFPPRFSGLQFPNYSSELNVNALELDDSALYLCASSPQPLTSGGADTQYFGPGTRLTVL.

A single count supports this clone. This chain joins TRBV9 and TRBJ2-2; 10 bases agree with TRBD2. V was pared by 0 bases and J by 3 bases, with 5 bases of the junction left unmatched. CDR3 size: 17 residues. Germline lookup yields CDR1 SGDLS and CDR2 YYNGEE. This chain's CDR3 is CASSVGPSGGYTGELFF. DNA of the CDR3: TGTGCCAGCAGCGTAGGCCCTAGCGGGGGCTACACCGGGGAGCTGTTTTTT.

V and J are TRBV7-2 and TRBJ2-7; D perhaps matches TRBD1 (7 bases). V dropped 3 bases and J dropped 1 base, with 16 bases sitting between them. The CDR3 loop spans 16 amino acids. In germline, CDR1 is SGHTA, CDR2 FQGNSA. Written as DNA, the CDR3 is TGTGCCAGCAGCTTGAGGGGCGGGGACAGATCCTACGAGCAGTACTTC. This sequence encodes CASSLRGGDRSYEQYF.

The sample holds a few counts of this clone. This chain connects TRBV29-1 to TRBJ2-5; 7 bases fit TRBD1. CDR3 length: 16 amino acids. CDR1 is SQVTM, CDR2 ANQGSEA, per germline. V shed 3 bases and J 5 bases; nucleotides not matched to a gene: 15. The CDR3 DNA is TGCAGCGTTGATAGAAGGCTTGACAGGGATCCGGAGACCCAGTACTTC. Amino acids: CSVDRRLDRDPETQYF.

The chain carries TRBV11-3 and TRBJ2-1, with TRBD2 matching 12 bases. The CDR3 contains 15 residues. The V segment lost 3 bases and the J segment 9 bases; nucleotides outside the gene matches: 6. CDR1 is SGHNT and CDR2 is YENEEA in the germline V gene. CDR3 DNA sequence: TGTGCCAGCAGCTTTACTAGCGGGGGGCGAGGTGAGCAGTTCTTC. It translates to CASSFTSGGRGEQFF.

This clone turned up a few times. This chain connects TRBV7-8 to TRBJ1-5; a weak D match, TRBD1 (5 bases). Trimming left V 2 bases short and J 0 bases short, with 14 bases between. CDR1 and CDR2 from the germline V gene are SGHVS and FQNEAQ. The CDR3 totals 17 residues. DNA for the CDR3: TGTGCCAGCAGCTTATTGGGGCGGGACCATAGCAATCAGCCCCAGCATTTT. It yields the protein CASSLLGRDHSNQPQHF.

The chain links TRBV5-6 to TRBJ1-6; D ambiguous. The CDR3 consists of 16 residues. Trimming took 0 bases from V and 0 from J, leaving 7 bases between them. Germline CDR1 is SGHDT and CDR2 is YYEEEE. CDR3 protein: CASSLEPSSYNSPLHF. The CDR3 DNA is TGTGCCAGCAGCTTGGAACCGAGCTCCTATAATTCACCCCTCCACTTT.

This rearrangement joins TRBV27 to TRBJ1-1; TRBD1 is a possible D gene (6 bases). The CDR3 is made up of 14 amino acids. With 6 bases removed from V and 7 bases from J, the gap between germline ends came to 18 bases. CDR1 is MNHEY, CDR2 SMNVEV, per germline (reference sequence). CDR3 DNA sequence: TGTGCCAGCAGCCACTACGGACAGTTTATTGAAGCTTTCTTT. This translates into CASSHYGQFIEAFF.

The chain joins TRBV28 to TRBJ2-7; 9 nucleotides align to TRBD1. CDR3 size: 15 residues. Germline CDR1 reads MDHEN; CDR2 reads SYDVKM. J gave up 6 bases and V 1 base, and 7 bases lay outside the gene matches. This CDR3 reads CASSLFGTGLGEQYF. CDR3 DNA sequence: TGTGCCAGCAGTTTATTTGGGACAGGGCTTGGCGAGCAGTACTTC.

J is TRBJ2-5 and V is TRBV7-8, with 7 bases lining up with TRBD2. Per germline, CDR1 SGHVS and CDR2 FQNEAQ. The junction had 9 bases not matched to a gene; V was cut back by 7 bases and J by 4 bases. CDR3 length: 14 amino acids. The CDR3 loop reads CASKKRGGLETQYF. CDR3 DNA sequence: TGTGCCAGCAAAAAGCGGGGTGGTCTAGAGACCCAGTACTTC. Filled out from reference TRBV7-8 and TRBJ2-5, the complete variable domain reads GAGVSQSPRYKVAKRGQDVALRCDPISGHVSLFWYQQALGQGPEFLTYFQNEAQLDKSGLPSDRFFAERPEGSVSTLKIQRTQQEDSAVYLCASKKRGGLETQYFGPGTRLLVL.

The chain joins TRBV2 to TRBJ2-3; 7 bases match TRBD2. Germline V gene data show CDR1 as SNHLY and CDR2 as FYNNEI. V dropped 5 bases and J dropped 2; count of bases not matched to a gene: 4. The CDR3 covers 14 residues. The CDR3 sequence: CASSLGTNTDTQYF. CDR3 nucleotide sequence: TGTGCCAGCAGTCTCGGGACTAACACAGATACGCAGTATTTT.

This rearrangement joins TRBV18 to TRBJ2-3; D unresolved. V dropped 1 base and J dropped 0 bases, with 5 bases sitting between them. Germline CDR1 reads KGHSH; CDR2 reads LQKENI. The CDR3 contains 14 residues. The CDR3 nucleotides read TGTGCCAGCTCACCACGGGCTAGCACAGATACGCAGTATTTT. Translated: CASSPRASTDTQYF.

DNA for the CDR3: TGCGCCAGCAGCTTGGGAGTCGCATCTGGGGCCAACGTCCTGACTTTC. This translates into CASSLGVASGANVLTF. The chain recombines TRBV5-1 with TRBJ2-6, with D unresolved. Germline CDR1 SGHRS, CDR2 YFSETQ. V shed 0 bases and J shed 1 base, with 8 bases lying between them. The CDR3 contains 16 residues.

The V call is TRBV7-8, the J call TRBJ2-7; TRBD2 aligns across 9 bases. CDR1 is SGHVS and CDR2 is FQNEAQ in the germline V gene. With V trimmed by 7 bases and J by 0 bases, 16 bases remained unmatched. The CDR3 sequence is 18 residues long. CDR3 nucleotides: TGTGCCAGCACCGTCGGGGCGGGGGGGCCGAAGAGCTCCTACGAGCAGTACTTC. Protein product: CASTVGAGGPKSSYEQYF.

The chain couples TRBV5-1 to TRBJ2-5, with a tentative D call TRBD1 (6 bases). This CDR3 region has 14 residues. Germline-derived CDR1 and CDR2 are SGHRS and YFSETQ. V was clipped by 0 bases and J by 0 bases, with 6 bases between them. DNA for the CDR3: TGCGCCAGCAGCTTGGGACAGGACCAAGAGACCCAGTACTTC. This codes for CASSLGQDQETQYF.